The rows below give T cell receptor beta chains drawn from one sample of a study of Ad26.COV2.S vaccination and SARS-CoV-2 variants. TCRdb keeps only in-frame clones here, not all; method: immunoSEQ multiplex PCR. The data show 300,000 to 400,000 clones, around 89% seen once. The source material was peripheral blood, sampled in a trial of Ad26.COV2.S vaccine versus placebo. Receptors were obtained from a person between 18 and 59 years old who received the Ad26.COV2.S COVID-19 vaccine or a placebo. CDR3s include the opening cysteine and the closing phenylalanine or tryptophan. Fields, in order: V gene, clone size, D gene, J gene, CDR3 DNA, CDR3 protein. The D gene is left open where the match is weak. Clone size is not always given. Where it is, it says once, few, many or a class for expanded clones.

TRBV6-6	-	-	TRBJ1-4	TGTGCCAGCAGTAACCTAATAGGGGGGACCAATGAAAAACTGTTTTTT	CASSNLIGGTNEKLFF
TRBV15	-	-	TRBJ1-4	TGTGCCACTCCCAACAGGTCTCATGAAAAACTGTTTTTT	CATPNRSHEKLFF
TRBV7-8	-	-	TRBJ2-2	TGTGCCAGCAGCTTCGGTGGATTGGACACCGGGGAGCTGTTTTTT	CASSFGGLDTGELFF
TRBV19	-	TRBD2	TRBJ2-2	TGTGCCAGTAGTAGGGTAGCGGGGGCCGGGGAGCTGTTTTTT	CASSRVAGAGELFF
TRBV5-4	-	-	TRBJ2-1	TGTGCCAGCAGCTTGGCTTGGCAGGGGGGTAATGAGCAGTTCTTC	CASSLAWQGGNEQFF
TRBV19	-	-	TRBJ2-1	TGTGCCAGTAGTTGGAGGTTGAGAGAGAACAATGAGCAGTTCTTC	CASSWRLRENNEQFF
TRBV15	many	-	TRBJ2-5	TGTGCCACCAGCCTTCACAGGGAACCGAAGACCCAGTACTTC	CATSLHREPKTQYF
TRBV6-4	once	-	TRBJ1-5	TGTGCCAGCAGTCCTGACTCGGCGGGGCCCCAGCATTTT	CASSPDSAGPQHF
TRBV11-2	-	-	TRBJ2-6	TGTGCCAGCAGCTTAGTGTCAGGGGGGGCCAACGTCCTGACTTTC	CASSLVSGGANVLTF
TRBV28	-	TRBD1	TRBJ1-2	TGTGCCAGCAGTTTGGGACAGTATGGCTACACCTTC	CASSLGQYGYTF
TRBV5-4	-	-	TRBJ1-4	TGTGCCAGCAGCTTGGGGGGGACCGCAGTTAATGAAAAACTGTTTTTT	CASSLGGTAVNEKLFF
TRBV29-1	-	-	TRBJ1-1	TGCAGCGTTGTTCGGGCGTTCGCGAACACTGAAGCTTTCTTT	CSVVRAFANTEAFF
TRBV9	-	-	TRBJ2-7	TGTGCCAGCAGCGTAGCCGGGGGAACGGAGCAGTACTTC	CASSVAGGTEQYF
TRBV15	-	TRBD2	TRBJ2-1	TGTGCCACCTGGACTAGCGGGGGCTATGAGCAGTTCTTC	CATWTSGGYEQFF
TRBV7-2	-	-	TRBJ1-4	TGTGCCAGCAGTCAGCAGGGAGATAATGAAAAACTGTTTTTT	CASSQQGDNEKLFF
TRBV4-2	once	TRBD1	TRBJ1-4	TGTGCCAGCAGCCAAGAATTACTAGGGGGCAGGCGGACTAATGAAAAACTGTTTTTT	CASSQELLGGRRTNEKLFF
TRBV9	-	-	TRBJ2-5	TGTGCCAGCAGCGTAGGTGAAGGACGGAGGGAGACCCAGTACTTC	CASSVGEGRRETQYF
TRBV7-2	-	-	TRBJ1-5	TGTGCCAGCAGCTTAGAGACGGATAGCAATCAGCCCCAGCATTTT	CASSLETDSNQPQHF
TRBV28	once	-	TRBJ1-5	TGTGCCAGCAGTCCCTGGACAGATAGCAATCAGCCCCAGCATTTT	CASSPWTDSNQPQHF
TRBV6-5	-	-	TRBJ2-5	TGTGCCAGCAGCGCTGGGGCAGAGACCCAGTACTTC	CASSAGAETQYF
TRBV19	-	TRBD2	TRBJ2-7	TGTGCCAGTAGTATCTCGGTGGGAGGGTTGGTCGAGCAGTACTTC	CASSISVGGLVEQYF
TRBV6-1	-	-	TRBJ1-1	TGTGCCAGCAGTGAATTTTTGGGGGGCGAGAACACTGAAGCTTTCTTT	CASSEFLGGENTEAFF
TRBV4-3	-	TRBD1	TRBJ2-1	TGCGCCAGCAGCCAAGATGAGGGGGCAAACTACAATGAGCAGTTCTTC	CASSQDEGANYNEQFF
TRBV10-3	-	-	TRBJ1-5	TGTGCCATCAGTGGGGGGGAGGGTTGGCCCCAGCATTTT	CAISGGEGWPQHF
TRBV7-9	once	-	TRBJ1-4	TGTGCCAGCAGCTGGACCGGGACACTATCTAATGAAAAACTGTTTTTT	CASSWTGTLSNEKLFF
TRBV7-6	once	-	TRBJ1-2	TGTGCCAGCAGCCCCCTGGCGGGCTTCTATGGCTACACCTTC	CASSPLAGFYGYTF
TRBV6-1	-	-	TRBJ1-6	TGTGCCAGCAGTGAGAACTATAATTCACCCCTCCACTTT	CASSENYNSPLHF
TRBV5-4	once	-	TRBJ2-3	TGTGCCAGCAGCCGAGGGGGGGATGTCGGCACAGATACGCAGTATTTT	CASSRGGDVGTDTQYF
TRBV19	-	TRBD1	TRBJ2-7	TGTGCCAGTAGTATCGGACAGGGGTCGTACGAGCAGTACTTC	CASSIGQGSYEQYF
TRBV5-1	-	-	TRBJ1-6	TGCGCCAGCAGCTTGACGACAGGAGTATATAATTCACCCCTCCACTTT	CASSLTTGVYNSPLHF
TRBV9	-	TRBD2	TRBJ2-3	TGTGCCAGCAGCTCCCCCGGGACTAGCGGGAGGAAGACAGATACGCAGTATTTT	CASSSPGTSGRKTDTQYF
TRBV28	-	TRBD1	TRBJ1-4	TGTGCCAGCAGCCCGGGACAGGGGATGGAAAAACTGTTTTTT	CASSPGQGMEKLFF
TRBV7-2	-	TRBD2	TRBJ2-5	TGTGCCAGCAGCTTAATAGCGGGAGACGGAGAGACCCAGTACTTC	CASSLIAGDGETQYF
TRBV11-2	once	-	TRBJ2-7	TGTGCCAGCAGCTTAGTCAGGGACTCCTACGAGCAGTACTTC	CASSLVRDSYEQYF
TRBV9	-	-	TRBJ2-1	TGTGCCACCACCAGGGGGGTGGACAATGAGCAGTTCTTC	CATTRGVDNEQFF
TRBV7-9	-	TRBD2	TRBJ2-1	TGTGCCAGCAGCTTAGTCCTCATTCACGGGAGGGAGGACAATGAGCAGTTCTTC	CASSLVLIHGREDNEQFF
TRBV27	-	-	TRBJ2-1	TGTGCCAGCAGTTTAGGGCCTTCCTTCTTTTCCTACAATGAGCAGTTCTTC	CASSLGPSFFSYNEQFF
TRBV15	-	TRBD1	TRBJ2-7	TGTGCCACCAGCAGTGAAGGACAGGGAGTATCAGGTTTTGACGAGCAGTACTTC	CATSSEGQGVSGFDEQYF
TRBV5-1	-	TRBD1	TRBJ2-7	TGCGCCAGCAGCCCCAAGGTGGGACAGGGGGCCGAGCAGTACTTC	CASSPKVGQGAEQYF
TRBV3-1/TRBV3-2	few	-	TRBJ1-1	TGTGCCAGCAGCCAGAGGGACACTGAAGCTTTCTTT	CASSQRDTEAFF
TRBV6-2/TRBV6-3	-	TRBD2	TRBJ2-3	TGTGCCAGCAGCCTCGGGACTAGCGGGGCAGATACGCAGTATTTT	CASSLGTSGADTQYF
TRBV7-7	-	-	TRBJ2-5	TGTGCCAGCAGCTTAGTTCTAGGGGGGTCCGCGGAGACCCAGTACTTC	CASSLVLGGSAETQYF
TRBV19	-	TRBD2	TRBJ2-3	TGTGCCAGTAGTATTAGACTAGCGGGGGCCTTTGGAGATACGCAGTATTTT	CASSIRLAGAFGDTQYF
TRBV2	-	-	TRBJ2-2	TGTGCCAGCAGCCCATTAATGAACACCGGGGAGCTGTTTTTT	CASSPLMNTGELFF
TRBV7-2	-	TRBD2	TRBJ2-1	TGTGCCAGCAGCTTGGGCGGGGGTTCCTACAATGAGCAGTTCTTC	CASSLGGGSYNEQFF
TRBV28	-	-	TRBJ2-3	TGTGCCAGCAGACCCGCAGGGGGCACAGATACGCAGTATTTT	CASRPAGGTDTQYF
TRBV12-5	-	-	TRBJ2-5	TGTGCTAGTGGCTCCTCTCTTGACCAAGAGACCCAGTACTTC	CASGSSLDQETQYF
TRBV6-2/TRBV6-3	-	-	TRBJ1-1	TGTGCCAGCAGTATCAGGGCCGACACTGAAGCTTTCTTT	CASSIRADTEAFF
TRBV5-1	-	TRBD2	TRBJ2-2	TGCGCCAGCAGCCCCGGGAGGGCCTTAGTCGGGGAGCTGTTTTTT	CASSPGRALVGELFF
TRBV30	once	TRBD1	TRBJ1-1	TGTGCCTGGGGACCGGGACAGGGGAACACTGAAGCTTTCTTT	CAWGPGQGNTEAFF
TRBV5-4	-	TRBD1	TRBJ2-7	TGTGCCAGCAGCGAGAACAGGGGGGACCACGAGCAGTACTTC	CASSENRGDHEQYF
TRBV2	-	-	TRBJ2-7	TGTGCCAGCAGTGTCCAGGTGAACTCCTACGAGCAGTACTTC	CASSVQVNSYEQYF
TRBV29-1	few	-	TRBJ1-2	TGCAGCGTTGTCGAGGGTCTGAGCTATGGCTACACCTTC	CSVVEGLSYGYTF
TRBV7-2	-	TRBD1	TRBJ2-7	TGTGCCAGCAGCTTAGCCAGGGGGTACAACTACGAGCAGTACTTC	CASSLARGYNYEQYF
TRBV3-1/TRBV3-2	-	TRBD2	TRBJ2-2	TGTGCCAGCAGCCCTATAGCGGGAGTTGGCACCGGGGAGCTGTTTTTT	CASSPIAGVGTGELFF
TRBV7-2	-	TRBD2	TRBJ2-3	TGTGCCAGCAGCCGGACTAGCGGGAGTCAGGATACGCAGTATTTT	CASSRTSGSQDTQYF
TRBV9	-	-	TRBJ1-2	TGTGCCAGCAGCGCACCGGGGATGTCCTATGGCTACACCTTC	CASSAPGMSYGYTF
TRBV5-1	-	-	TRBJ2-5	TGCGCCAGCAGCTTGGGCCCCGAAGAGACCCAGTACTTC	CASSLGPEETQYF
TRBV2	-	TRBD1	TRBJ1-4	TGTGCCAGCAGAAGTCAGCCCGGGACAGGGGGCGAATCGTCGAGAAAACTGTTTTTT	CASRSQPGTGGESSRKLFF
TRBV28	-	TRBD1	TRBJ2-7	TGTGCCAGCACTTCCACCGGGACAGGTCCATACGAGCAGTACTTC	CASTSTGTGPYEQYF